These 32 T cell receptor beta chains share one sample of origin, sequenced in a study of cytomegalovirus exposure and HLA in healthy donors (dated by TCRdb to between 2016 and 2019). Receptor libraries were prepared by the immunoSEQ multiplex PCR assay. For the multiplex PCR, a mixture combining 60 forward primers for TCR Vbeta segments and 13 reverse primers for TCR Jbeta segments was used. TCRdb limited this immuneACCESS table to in-frame rearrangements with V and J called. A share of clones is missing; checked studies link under half to unresolved V genes, and the rest is unexplained. Here the sample has about 190,000 clones; about nine tenths occur a single time. Of the sample, 1.3% falls within the top ten clones. Sequences were obtained from PBMCs. The receptors here all came from a man between 25 and 39 years old in good health and CMV-seronegative.

This clone was found once. The chain joins TRBV6-1 to TRBJ2-5; TRBD2 matches at 12 bases. The J call could be wrong; TRBJ2-7 is a better fit for the DNA end. The CDR3 has 17 residues. Germline values: CDR1 MNHNS, CDR2 SASEGT. The CDR3 nucleotides are TGTGCCAGCAGTGGCCAACCCGGGACTAGCGGGCCGTACGAGCAGTACTTC. As protein: CASSGQPGTSGPYEQYF.

This sequence joins TRBV5-6 and TRBJ1-4, with 7 positions matching TRBD1. The V segment lost 3 bases and the J segment 8 bases; nucleotides outside the gene matches: 7. Germline assignment: CDR1 SGHDT and CDR2 YYEEEE. The CDR3 is 14 amino acids. This chain's CDR3 is CASSSDRVGEKLFF. In DNA, the CDR3 is TGTGCCAGCAGCTCAGACAGGGTTGGCGAAAAACTGTTTTTT.

V is TRBV28 and J is TRBJ1-2; 9 positions match TRBD1. The V gene end was trimmed by 6 bases and the J gene end by 9 bases; junction bases not matched to a gene: 8. CDR1 MDHEN and CDR2 SYDVKM come from the germline V gene. The CDR3 is made up of 13 amino acids. Here the CDR3 DNA reads TGTGCCAGCAGGCCAGGACAGGGGAGGAGCTACACCTTC. Translation: CASRPGQGRSYTF.

The chain uses TRBV11-2 and TRBJ2-5, with 7 bases identical to TRBD1. The CDR3 runs 14 residues. Trimming at V came to 6 bases and at J to 2 bases, leaving 6 bases not matched to a gene. Per the germline V gene, CDR1 is SGHAT and CDR2 is FQNNGV. This chain's CDR3 is CASRSPGQQETQYF. The CDR3 DNA reads TGTGCCAGCAGGTCGCCGGGACAGCAAGAGACCCAGTACTTC.

The V gene is TRBV19, the J gene TRBJ2-5; a weak D match, TRBD1 (6 bases). CDR3 length: 14 amino acids. Germline CDR1 is LNHDA and CDR2 is SQIVND (reference sequence). Trimming took 10 bases from V and 0 from J, leaving 15 bases between them. The CDR3, as DNA: TGTGCCACCTCAGGGGACCGGAACCAAGAGACCCAGTACTTC. It specifies CATSGDRNQETQYF.

The chain employs TRBV4-3 and TRBJ2-1; 8 bases map to TRBD2. CDR1 and CDR2 from the germline V gene are LGHNA and YSLEER. The CDR3 spans 15 residues. V shed 1 base, J shed 8 bases, and the junction held 7 bases outside the gene matches. The CDR3 here is CASSQGSGGRDEQFF. The CDR3 nucleotides read TGCGCCAGCAGCCAAGGAAGCGGGGGCAGGGATGAGCAGTTCTTC.

The rearrangement uses TRBV15 and TRBJ2-7; 9 bases align to TRBD2. Trimming at V came to 1 base and at J to 0 bases, leaving 4 bases not matched to a gene. CDR1 and CDR2 (germline): LNHNV, YYDKDF (reference sequence). This CDR3 has 16 residues. CDR3 DNA: TGTGCCACCAGCAGAGTAGCGGGAGAGGGCTCCTACGAGCAGTACTTC. This codes for CATSRVAGEGSYEQYF.

The chain joins TRBV11-2 to TRBJ2-2; 9 bases are shared with TRBD1. The germline gives CDR1 SGHAT, CDR2 FQNNGV. CDR3 size: 19 residues. V lost 4 bases, J lost 2 bases, and 14 bases stayed unmatched. DNA for the CDR3: TGTGCCAGCAGCTCTAGGAGGAGGAAGGACAGGGGCAACACCGGGGAGCTGTTTTTT. Translation: CASSSRRRKDRGNTGELFF.

The chain is built from TRBV6-5 and TRBJ1-4; tentative D call: TRBD1 (5 bases). CDR1 and CDR2 from the germline V gene are MNHEY and SVGAGI. With 4 bases removed from V and 8 bases from J, the gap between germline ends came to 11 bases. The CDR3 loop spans 13 amino acids. The CDR3 spells CASSFRRGEKLFF. CDR3 coding DNA: TGTGCCAGCAGTTTCCGTAGGGGCGAAAAACTGTTTTTT.

This clone showed up just a few times. CDR3 sequence (DNA): TGTGCCAGCAGTAGACAGGGCTCCTACGAGCAGTACTTC. Translated, it gives CASSRQGSYEQYF. The genes are TRBV27 and TRBJ2-7; 7 nucleotides align to TRBD1. CDR1 and CDR2 (germline): MNHEY, SMNVEV (reference sequence). J gave up 0 bases and V 5 bases, and 1 base lay outside the gene matches. The CDR3 is 13 residues long.

The chain employs TRBV27 and TRBJ2-5, with 7 bases aligning to TRBD2. The CDR3 has 12 residues. Germline V gene data show CDR1 as MNHEY and CDR2 as SMNVEV (reference sequence). Trimming removed 8 bases from V and 5 bases from J; junction bases left unmatched: 5. The CDR3 sequence is CASRDYSETQYF. The DNA for the CDR3 is TGTGCCAGCCGGGACTACTCGGAGACCCAGTACTTC.

The CDR3 DNA reads TGTGCCACCAGCAGAGGCGGGCCCACAGATACGCAGTATTTT. It translates to CATSRGGPTDTQYF. J is TRBJ2-3 and V is TRBV15; weak D call: TRBD2 (5 bases). V was clipped by 1 base and J by 2 bases, with 7 bases between them. Germline loops: CDR1 LNHNV, CDR2 YYDKDF (reference sequence). The CDR3 is made up of 14 amino acids.

The CDR3: CAWDGTSGSSDTQYF. The CDR3 nucleotides read TGTGCCTGGGATGGGACTAGCGGGAGTTCAGATACGCAGTATTTT. The V and J genes are TRBV30 and TRBJ2-3, with 14 nucleotides matching TRBD2. V shed 5 bases and J 4 bases; nucleotides not matched to a gene: 5. From germline, CDR1 is GTSNPN and CDR2 SVGIG (reference sequence). This CDR3 contains 15 residues.

This chain links TRBV28 with TRBJ2-4; no clear D. From germline, CDR1 is MDHEN and CDR2 SYDVKM. This CDR3 region has 17 residues. V was clipped by 2 bases and J by 0 bases, with 14 bases between them. The CDR3 nucleotides are TGTGCCAGCAGTTTAGGCTCACTAAATCTAGCCAAAAACATTCAGTACTTC. Its protein product is CASSLGSLNLAKNIQYF.

Here the CDR3 reads CASSLPRDTQYF. The CDR3, as DNA: TGTGCCAGCAGTCTCCCCCGAGATACGCAGTATTTT. This chain uses TRBV28 with TRBJ2-3; D call uncertain. The germline V and J ends were trimmed by 5 bases and 5 bases, with 8 bases remaining between them. The CDR3 consists of 12 residues. CDR1 is MDHEN, CDR2 SYDVKM, per germline. Using reference TRBV28 and TRBJ2-3 for the parts outside the CDR3, the full variable domain is DVKVTQSSRYLVKRTGEKVFLECVQDMDHENMFWYRQDPGLGLRLIYFSYDVKMKEKGDIPEGYSVSREKKERFSLILESASTNQTSMYLCASSLPRDTQYFGPGTRLTVL.

V usage is TRBV18 and J usage is TRBJ1-6; D possibly corresponds to TRBD1 (5 bases). V was cut by 4 bases and J by 7 bases, with 17 bases left in between. CDR1 and CDR2 (germline): KGHSH, LQKENI. The CDR3 covers 16 residues. The CDR3 DNA reads TGTGCCAGCTCACGAGGACAAACGGGTGGAAATTCACCCCTCCACTTT. Amino acids: CASSRGQTGGNSPLHF.

This chain links TRBV30 with TRBJ2-1; TRBD2 aligns across 11 bases. The V gene's germline CDR1 is GTSNPN and CDR2 SVGIG (reference sequence). The CDR3 totals 15 residues. Losses at the gene ends were 2 bases for V and 6 bases for J; bases not matched to a gene: 6. CDR3 sequence reads: CAWSFGTSGPNEQFF. CDR3 sequence (DNA): TGTGCCTGGAGTTTCGGGACTAGCGGACCCAATGAGCAGTTCTTC. The entire variable domain, with the rest obtained from reference TRBV30 and TRBJ2-1, is as follows: SQTIHQWPATLVQPVGSPLSLECTVEGTSNPNLYWYRQAAGRGLQLLFYSVGIGQISSEVPQNLSASRPQDRQFILSSKKLLLSDSGFYLCAWSFGTSGPNEQFFGPGTRLTVL.

V is TRBV19 and J is TRBJ1-1, with D perhaps matching TRBD1 (6 bases). V was pared by 3 bases and J by 4 bases, with 12 bases between. The V gene's germline CDR1 is LNHDA and CDR2 SQIVND (reference sequence). This CDR3 is built from 14 residues. The CDR3 DNA reads as TGTGCCAGTAGTATGTACAGGGAGGGCACTGAAGCTTTCTTT. As protein: CASSMYREGTEAFF.

The chain employs TRBV5-1 and TRBJ1-2, with D uncertain. Germline V gene sequence: CDR1 SGHRS, CDR2 YFSETQ. V lost 6 bases and J lost 6, with 15 bases in between. The CDR3 length is 13 residues. The CDR3 sequence is CASKEGVVDGYTF. DNA for the CDR3: TGCGCCAGCAAGGAGGGAGTCGTAGATGGCTACACCTTC.

This clone was recorded a few times. The rearrangement joins TRBV30 to TRBJ2-6, with TRBD1 matching over 9 bases. The CDR3 loop spans 18 amino acids. The germline V gene encodes CDR1 GTSNPN and CDR2 SVGIG (reference sequence). V trimming: 3 bases; J trimming: 0 bases; junction bases outside the gene matches: 9. The CDR3 spells CAWRSYRGPPSGANVLTF. The CDR3 DNA reads as TGTGCCTGGAGATCGTACAGGGGGCCTCCCTCTGGGGCCAACGTCCTGACTTTC. The complete variable domain, with remaining parts taken from reference TRBV30 and TRBJ2-6, reads SQTIHQWPATLVQPVGSPLSLECTVEGTSNPNLYWYRQAAGRGLQLLFYSVGIGQISSEVPQNLSASRPQDRQFILSSKKLLLSDSGFYLCAWRSYRGPPSGANVLTFGAGSRLTVL.

This chain uses TRBV5-1 with TRBJ2-1, with a possible D match to TRBD2 (5 bases). The CDR3 consists of 14 residues. Germline values: CDR1 SGHRS, CDR2 YFSETQ. The ends were cut back, 5 bases at V and 5 bases at J, with 14 bases in the middle. The chain's CDR3 is CASSGNSANNEQFF. CDR3 nucleotides: TGCGCCAGCAGTGGAAATAGCGCGAACAATGAGCAGTTCTTC.

This chain connects TRBV6-5 to TRBJ2-7; 8 bases are shared with TRBD2. Germline V gene sequence: CDR1 MNHEY, CDR2 SVGAGI. The CDR3 extends over 12 amino acids. Trimming cost V 5 bases and J 3 bases; bases outside gene matches: 0. The CDR3: CASSRGGYEQYF. The CDR3 nucleotides are TGTGCCAGCAGTCGGGGGGGCTACGAGCAGTACTTC.

The CDR3 protein is CASSLPGEKLFF. Here the CDR3 DNA reads TGTGCCAGCAGCCTCCCCGGTGAAAAACTGTTTTTT. This sequence joins TRBV5-8 and TRBJ1-4, with D unresolved. Trimming cost V 4 bases and J 7 bases, with 8 bases left between them. The CDR3 has 12 amino acids. Germline V gene data show CDR1 as SGHTS and CDR2 as YDEGEE.

The rearrangement uses TRBV29-1 and TRBJ1-1, with TRBD1 matching 9 bases. The CDR3 totals 15 residues. The V segment lost 7 bases and the J segment 1 base; nucleotides outside the gene matches: 10. From germline, CDR1 is SQVTM and CDR2 ANQGSEA. CDR3: CSAISWTGENTEAFF. The CDR3 DNA reads TGCAGCGCAATATCGTGGACAGGGGAGAACACTGAAGCTTTCTTT.

The chain couples TRBV7-9 to TRBJ1-2, with a weak D call TRBD1 (6 bases). The CDR3 has 13 amino acids. Deletions cut 4 bases from V and 3 bases from J, with 9 bases between. Germline V gene lookup returns CDR1 SEHNR and CDR2 FQNEAQ (reference sequence). The CDR3 reads CASSSGADYGYTF. The CDR3 coding sequence is TGTGCCAGCAGCTCAGGGGCGGACTATGGCTACACCTTC.

V usage is TRBV7-2 and J usage is TRBJ1-5; D is uncertain. The V gene's germline CDR1 is SGHTA and CDR2 FQGNSA. There are 12 residues in the CDR3. V was pared by 1 base and J by 6 bases, with 4 bases between. The CDR3: CASSLDSQPQHF. The CDR3 DNA follows: TGTGCCAGCAGCTTAGACAGTCAGCCCCAGCATTTT.

This clone was observed a few times. V gene TRBV9 combines with J gene TRBJ2-3, with TRBD2 identical over 7 bases. This CDR3 is built from 13 residues. CDR1 and CDR2 from the germline V gene are SGDLS and YYNGEE. V lost 6 bases and J lost 6; bases outside the gene matches: 7. CDR3 in amino acids: CASNELASDTQYF. The CDR3 DNA sequence: TGTGCCAGCAACGAACTAGCGTCCGATACGCAGTATTTT.

This clone was observed a few times. This chain connects TRBV7-9 to TRBJ1-5; D is perhaps TRBD1 (6 bases). The germline V and J ends were trimmed by 5 bases and 7 bases, with 24 bases remaining between them. Germline CDR1 reads SEHNR; CDR2 reads FQNEAQ (reference sequence). This CDR3 spans 17 amino acids. The DNA of the CDR3 is TGTGCCAGCAGCCCGGGAGGGTTACCAGGGGAAAGGCAGCCCCAGCATTTT. It is translated as CASSPGGLPGERQPQHF.

The chain links TRBV20-1 to TRBJ2-7; D is ambiguous. Germline CDR1 is DFQATT and CDR2 is SNEGSKA (reference sequence). V shed 0 bases and J shed 3 bases, with 3 bases lying between them. This CDR3 is built from 11 residues. CDR3: CSARDLYEQYF. In nucleotides, the CDR3 is TGCAGTGCTAGAGATCTCTACGAGCAGTACTTC.

Here the CDR3 reads CASSRGTGGYEQYF. CDR3 nucleotide sequence: TGTGCCAGCAGTCGTGGGACAGGAGGATACGAGCAGTACTTC. The V call is TRBV27, the J call TRBJ2-7, with 8 bases that match TRBD1. The J segment lost 4 bases and the V segment lost 5 bases, leaving 7 bases of the junction unmatched. This CDR3 has 14 amino acids. Germline CDR1 reads MNHEY; CDR2 reads SMNVEV (reference sequence).

This chain links TRBV6-5 with TRBJ2-7; D is perhaps TRBD1 (5 bases). Germline loops: CDR1 MNHEY, CDR2 SVGAGI. V lost 0 bases and J lost 0, with 9 bases in between. The CDR3 has 15 residues. The CDR3 DNA reads as TGTGCCAGCAGTTACTCTTACAGGTCCTCCTACGAGCAGTACTTC. It encodes CASSYSYRSSYEQYF.

This chain connects TRBV4-1 to TRBJ2-7; 7 nucleotides match TRBD1. V trimming: 0 bases; J trimming: 1 base; junction bases outside the gene matches: 18. The length of the CDR3 is 20 residues. Germline V gives CDR1 MGHRA, CDR2 YSYEKL. The CDR3 sequence: CASSQDISGRKGATSYEQYF. CDR3 nucleotides: TGCGCCAGCAGCCAAGATATTTCTGGTCGAAAGGGGGCGACATCCTACGAGCAGTACTTC.